The 7 T cell receptor beta chains given below trace back to one sample, sequenced in a study of T cells in Graves' hyperthyroidism and ophthalmopathy. RNA transcripts gave rise to amplified TCR beta CDR3 regions. With the HTBI primer set, the TCR CDR3 went through a first round of RT-PCR. TCRdb recomputed calls from the multiplex PCR reads with MiXCR, one row per CDR3 protein. The sample carries around 390,000 distinct CDR3 sequences, 13% to 15% recorded once. The sequencing input was blood. The receptors stem from a woman aged 30 to 39 with Graves' ophthalmopathy.

This clonotype was observed many times. The chain combines TRBV20-1 with TRBJ1-2; weak D call: TRBD1 (6 bases). V was shortened by 6 bases and J by 4 bases, with 21 bases between the two germline ends. Per germline, CDR1 DFQATT and CDR2 SNEGSKA (reference sequence). The CDR3 has 15 residues. CDR3 bases: TGCAGTGCCCCGTCCCCTGGGGGCGCCATCTATGGCTACACCTTC. Translating gives CSAPSPGGAIYGYTF.

The sample holds many counts of this clonotype. The chain has TRBV12-3 or TRBV12-4 and TRBJ2-3; a possible D gene is TRBD2 (7 bases). Trimming cost V 5 bases and J 3 bases, with 24 bases left between them. The CDR3 totals 18 residues. DNA for the CDR3: TGTGCCAGCAGTCCCGAGACCGCGGGGGCTAGATTAACAGATACGCAGTATTTT. This encodes CASSPETAGARLTDTQYF.

Ten or more counts support this clonotype. This chain joins TRBV3-1 and TRBJ1-2; weak D call: TRBD1 (6 bases). The V gene lost 3 bases and the J gene lost 3 bases, with 20 bases spanning the gap. The V gene's germline CDR1 is LGHDT and CDR2 YNNKEL (reference sequence). The CDR3 extends over 17 amino acids. The CDR3 bases are TGTGCCAGCAGCCAGTTTTTTGTCAGGGGCAACGACTATGGCTACACCTTC. Translated: CASSQFFVRGNDYGYTF. The entire variable domain, with the rest obtained from reference TRBV3-1 and TRBJ1-2, is as follows: DTAVSQTPKYLVTQMGNDKSIKCEQNLGHDTMYWYKQDSKKFLKIMFSYNNKELIINETVPNRFSPKSPDKAHLNLHINSLELGDSAVYFCASSQFFVRGNDYGYTFGSGTRLTVV.

This clonotype occurred a few times. CDR3 amino acids: CASSAIRDRYNEQFF. Written as DNA, the CDR3 is TGTGCCAGCAGTGCCATACGGGACAGGTACAATGAGCAGTTCTTC. J is TRBJ2-1 and V is TRBV2; 8 nucleotides line up with TRBD1. CDR1 and CDR2 (germline): SNHLY, FYNNEI. This CDR3 is built from 15 residues. The V and J ends lost 4 bases and 4 bases, in that order; junction bases with no gene match: 6.

This clonotype was seen repeatedly, ten times or more. The chain has TRBV5-8 and TRBJ2-7; 14 bases map to TRBD2. Germline V gene data show CDR1 as SGHTS and CDR2 as YDEGEE. With V trimmed by 4 bases and J by 0 bases, 9 bases remained unmatched. The CDR3 is made up of 18 amino acids. CDR3 DNA: TGTGCCAGCAGCCCGCTGGGACTAGCGGGGGCGTTCTCCTACGAGCAGTACTTC. It codes for CASSPLGLAGAFSYEQYF.

This clonotype came up many times. The V call is TRBV27, the J call TRBJ2-1; D unresolved. Germline V gene lookup returns CDR1 MNHEY and CDR2 SMNVEV (reference sequence). The CDR3 covers 14 residues. The germline V and J ends were trimmed by 0 bases and 4 bases, with 7 bases remaining between them. The CDR3 loop is CASSLSVQYNEQFF. CDR3 nucleotide sequence: TGTGCCAGCAGTTTATCGGTCCAGTACAATGAGCAGTTCTTC.

In its sample, this clonotype was seen once. A read error may produce the germline difference seen at one junction end. This sequence joins TRBV5-1 and TRBJ2-7; weak D call: TRBD1 (6 bases). CDR1 SGHRS and CDR2 YFSETQ come from the germline V gene. The CDR3 loop spans 17 amino acids. The chain's CDR3 is CASSLGPRSRGVYEQCF. CDR3 DNA: TGCGCCAGCAGCTTGGGCCCCCGCAGCAGGGGCGTTTACGAGCAGTGCTTC.